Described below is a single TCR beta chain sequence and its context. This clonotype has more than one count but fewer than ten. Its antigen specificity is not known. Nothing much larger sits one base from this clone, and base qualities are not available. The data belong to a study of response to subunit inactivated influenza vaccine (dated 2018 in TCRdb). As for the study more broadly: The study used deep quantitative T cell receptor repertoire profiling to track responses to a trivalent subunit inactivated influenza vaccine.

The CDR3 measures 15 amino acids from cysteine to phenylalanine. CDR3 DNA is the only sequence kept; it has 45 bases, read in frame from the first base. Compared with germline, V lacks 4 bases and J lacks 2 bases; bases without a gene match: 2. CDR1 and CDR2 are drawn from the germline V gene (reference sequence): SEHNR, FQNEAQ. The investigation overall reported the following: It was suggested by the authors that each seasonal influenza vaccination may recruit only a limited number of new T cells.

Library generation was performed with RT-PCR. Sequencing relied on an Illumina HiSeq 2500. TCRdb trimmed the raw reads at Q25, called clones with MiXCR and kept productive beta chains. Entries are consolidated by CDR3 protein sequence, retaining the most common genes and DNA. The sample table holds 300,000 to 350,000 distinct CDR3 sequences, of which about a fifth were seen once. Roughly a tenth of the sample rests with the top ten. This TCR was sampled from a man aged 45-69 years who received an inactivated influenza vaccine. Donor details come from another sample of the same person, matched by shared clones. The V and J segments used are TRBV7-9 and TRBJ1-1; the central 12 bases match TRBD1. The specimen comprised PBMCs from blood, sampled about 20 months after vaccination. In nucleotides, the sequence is TGTGCCAGCAGCTGGGGGACAGGGGGCAACACTGAAGCTTTCTTT. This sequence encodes CASSWGTGGNTEAFF.